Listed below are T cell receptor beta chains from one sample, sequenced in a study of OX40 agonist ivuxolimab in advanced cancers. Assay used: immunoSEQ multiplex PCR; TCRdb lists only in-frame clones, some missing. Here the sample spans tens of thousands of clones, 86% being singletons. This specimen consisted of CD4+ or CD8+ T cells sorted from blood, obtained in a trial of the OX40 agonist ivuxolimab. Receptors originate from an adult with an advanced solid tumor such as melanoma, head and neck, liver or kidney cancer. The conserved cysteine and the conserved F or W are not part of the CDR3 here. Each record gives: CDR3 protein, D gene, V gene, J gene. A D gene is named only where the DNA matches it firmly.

ASSLGGFSGANVLT	NA	TRBV5-1	TRBJ2-6
ASSQVARTATNYGYT	NA	TRBV4-3	TRBJ1-2
ASSTGQAEY	NA	TRBV5-4	TRBJ2-5
ASSGEAGANVLT	NA	TRBV6-1	TRBJ2-6
ASSSLVSDTQY	NA	TRBV11-3	TRBJ2-3
ASSYSGLATDTQY	TRBD2	TRBV6-6	TRBJ2-3
ASSPRQGAVGELF	TRBD1	TRBV4-2	TRBJ2-2
ANAGGFGDYEQY	NA	TRBV21-1	TRBJ2-7
ASSRALNTGELF	NA	TRBV6-6	TRBJ2-2
AWTPRQGEKLF	TRBD1	TRBV30	TRBJ1-4
ASSPPARNYEQY	NA	TRBV18	TRBJ2-7
ASSSGQGALPGNTIY	TRBD1	TRBV5-4	TRBJ1-3
ASSTTGTGVSPLH	TRBD1	TRBV19	TRBJ1-6
ASSQTGTGGEKLF	TRBD1	TRBV7-9	TRBJ1-4
ASSRTDYGYT	NA	TRBV7-9	TRBJ1-2
ASSESVGGSYGYT	TRBD1	TRBV10-1	TRBJ1-2
ASSLGTAYNEQF	NA	TRBV5-8	TRBJ2-1
ASSLNPGTSGPYSYNEQF	TRBD2	TRBV5-1	TRBJ2-1
ASSEASRNTGELF	NA	TRBV2	TRBJ2-2
ASRFTLKNLAEQETQY	NA	TRBV12-2	TRBJ2-5
ASSRRLGLETQY	NA	TRBV11-1	TRBJ2-5
ASSPGSMGGRRETQY	NA	TRBV11-1	TRBJ2-5
ASSIGTSGGPSYEQY	TRBD2	TRBV5-1	TRBJ2-7
ASRGSPMRTPYEQY	NA	TRBV10-1	TRBJ2-7
ASSYGQGEF	NA	TRBV6-1	TRBJ2-1
ASSLATVRPSGYT	NA	TRBV5-1	TRBJ1-2
ASSLFRRGGPGPDYGYT	NA	TRBV27	TRBJ1-2
ASSLGRERGYT	NA	TRBV27	TRBJ1-2
ASSLGNSNTGELF	NA	TRBV7-8	TRBJ2-2
ASSQDTRGNQPQH	NA	TRBV4-1	TRBJ1-5
ATSRETGRTEAF	NA	TRBV15	TRBJ1-1
ASSLRLGQGVTEAF	TRBD1	TRBV5-1	TRBJ1-1
ASRSGARETQY	TRBD2	TRBV19	TRBJ2-5